The rows below give T cell receptor beta chains drawn from one sample of a study of CXCR3-negative and CXCR3-positive naive CD8 T cells. Using the 5' RACE reads, TCRdb records one entry per CDR3 protein without DNA. The listing records approximately 100,000 distinct CDR3 sequences. Material: naive CXCR3+ CD8+ T cells from blood. All receptors derive from a human donor in good health. Some clones in this sample may be carry-over from other donors' samples. The CDR3 runs from the conserved cysteine through the conserved F or W.

TRBV4-3	TRBJ1-2	CASSPGTGGWVSDGYTF
TRBV4-2	TRBJ1-3	CASSQEVTGAGNTIYF
TRBV5-5	TRBJ2-4	CASSLVLGMAKNIQYF
TRBV21-1	TRBJ2-7	CASSKKPHGEGPLVGQYF
TRBV10-1	TRBJ1-1	CASSETPNAEAFF
TRBV6-2/TRBV6-3	TRBJ2-7	CASHKEGAGYEQYF
TRBV5-1	TRBJ2-5	CASSFFGEGTQETQYF
TRBV7-8	TRBJ2-1	CASSWDSPENEQFF
TRBV29-1	TRBJ2-7	CSVRLAGGGEQYF
TRBV11-2	TRBJ2-7	CASSLGRDSRYEQYF
TRBV28	TRBJ2-1	CASSLGREGEQFF
TRBV20-1	TRBJ2-4	CSAHPWLELAKNIQYF
TRBV20-1	TRBJ1-3	CSAHSRGRNTIYF
TRBV29-1	TRBJ2-7	CSAFTGSYEQYF
TRBV4-3	TRBJ2-1	CASSQERDTYNEQFF
TRBV3-1	TRBJ2-5	CASSHSLAGYQETQYF